This T cell receptor beta chain was recorded in a study of cytomegalovirus exposure and HLA in healthy donors. The study, taken as a whole, reports: Cytomegalovirus status, reportedly, was diagnosed with high specificity and sensitivity by the classifier. At a 0.05 false discovery rate, a later analysis found 16,951 TCR beta sequences to be associated with HLA alleles. Presence/absence results assume similar sequencing depth per donor, which may not hold.

This clone was counted once. Its target is not known. This CDR3 contains 16 residues. Germline trimming cut 3 bases from V and 1 base from J; bases unmatched to any gene: 1. Germline V gene sequence: CDR1 SGHRS, CDR2 YFSETQ. A multiplex PCR was run with 60 Vbeta primers and 13 Jbeta primers. Only in-frame clones appear in the TCRdb table, and some are missing; sequencing was by immunoSEQ multiplex PCR. This table has fewer than 200,000 clones, roughly 76% appearing once. The sequencing input was PBMCs. The TCR sequence derives from a man aged 60-69 years in good health and CMV-seronegative. The chain joins TRBV5-1 to TRBJ2-4, with 13 bases that match TRBD2. The CDR3: CASSSTSGRAKNIQYF. CDR3 sequence (DNA): TGCGCCAGCAGCTCGACTAGCGGGAGGGCCAAAAACATTCAGTACTTC. Full variable domain (rest looked up from reference TRBV5-1 and TRBJ2-4): KAGVTQTPRYLIKTRGQQVTLSCSPISGHRSVSWYQQTPGQGLQFLFEYFSETQRNKGNFPGRFSGRQFSNSRSEMNVSTLELGDSALYLCASSSTSGRAKNIQYFGAGTRLSVL.